Included here is one T cell receptor beta chain sequence, with context. The target antigen is unknown. Sample treatment: oral pan-JAK inhibitor, 5-10 mg twice daily. From alopecia areata patients, lesional scalp punch biopsies and peripheral blood were collected. Sorting separated CD4+ and CD8+ T cells out of PBMCs. The germline CDR1 and CDR2 sequences are MNHNS and SASEGT. Trimming took off 7 bases at V and 4 bases at J, with 11 bases between the two ends. The CDR3 contains 12 residues. The data derive from a study of CD8+ T cells in alopecia areata. Once RNA had been extracted, it was reverse transcribed into cDNA to act as the sequencing template. Only in-frame clones appear in the TCRdb table, and some are missing; sequencing was by immunoSEQ multiplex PCR. This sample has roughly 220,000 clones, with roughly two fifths found just once. Study outcomes and limitations: Scalp data also include sequences from resident alphabeta T cells of normal skin. Higher clonality and more expanded CD8+ clones appeared in lesional than normal scalp.

The clonotype originates from a human donor with alopecia areata. The rearrangement joins TRBV6-1 to TRBJ2-7, with D maybe TRBD2 (5 bases). This material consisted of CD4+ T cells sorted from blood, taken between weeks 30 and 35, from a patient treated with tofacitinib. The CDR3 spells CASKSGIYEQYF. DNA of the CDR3: TGTGCCAGCAAAAGCGGAATTTACGAGCAGTACTTC.